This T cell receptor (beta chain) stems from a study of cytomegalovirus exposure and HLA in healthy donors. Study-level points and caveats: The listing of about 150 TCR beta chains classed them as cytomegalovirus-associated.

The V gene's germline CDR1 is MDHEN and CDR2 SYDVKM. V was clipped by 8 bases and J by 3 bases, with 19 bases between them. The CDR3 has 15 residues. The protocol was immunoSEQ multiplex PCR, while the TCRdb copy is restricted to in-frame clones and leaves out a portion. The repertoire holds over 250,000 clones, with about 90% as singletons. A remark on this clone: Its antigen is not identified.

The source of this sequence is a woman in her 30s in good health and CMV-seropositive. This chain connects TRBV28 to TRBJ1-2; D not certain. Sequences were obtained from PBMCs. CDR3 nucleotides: TGTGCCAGCGGACCAAACTGGACGGATTACTATGGCTACACCTTC. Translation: CASGPNWTDYYGYTF.